A selection of T cell receptor beta chains follows, all from one sample in a study of long-term antiretroviral therapy in people with HIV. Assay used: immunoSEQ multiplex PCR; TCRdb lists only in-frame clones, some missing. The table shows roughly 31,000 clones, with roughly nine tenths occurring only once. The sample was unsorted PBMCs, taken around 5 years before starting antiretroviral therapy. These receptor sequences come from a man aged 50-60 years with HIV. CDR3s include the opening cysteine and the closing phenylalanine or tryptophan. D genes are given only for firm matches. Part of the rows lack a size; the others show once, few, many or a class for expanded clones.

>TRBD1|.|TRBJ2-4|TRBV11-2
TGTGCCAGCAGCTTCCGTCCTGACAGGGTGGACATTCAGTACTTC
CASSFRPDRVDIQYF
>.|.|TRBJ1-2|TRBV5-5
TGTGCCAGCAGCTATGGGACACCCCTCGGCTATGGCTACACCTTC
CASSYGTPLGYGYTF
>TRBD2|.|TRBJ2-2|TRBV13
TGTGCCAGCAGCCGGCCCTCCTGGCGGGGGGCGAACACCGGGGAGCTGTTTTTT
CASSRPSWRGANTGELFF
>.|.|TRBJ2-5|TRBV5-4
TGTGCCAGCAGCAATCTAGTGCTGGAGACCCAGTACTTC
CASSNLVLETQYF
>.|.|TRBJ2-7|TRBV11-2
TGTGCCAGCAGCTTAGAGGACAGTCGGCTGTCCTACGAGCAGTACTTC
CASSLEDSRLSYEQYF
>.|.|TRBJ2-5|TRBV7-9
TGTGCCAGCAGCTCCCCTCGAGCGTTGGTCGGAGGGACCCAGTACTTC
CASSSPRALVGGTQYF
>.|.|TRBJ2-7|TRBV5-1
TGCGCCAGCAGCTTGGTTTACAGCCCGAGCTCCTACGAGCAGTACTTC
CASSLVYSPSSYEQYF
>.|.|TRBJ2-5|TRBV14
TGTGCCAGCAGCCATCCCGAGGGGGGCAGGGAGACCCAGTACTTC
CASSHPEGGRETQYF
>.|.|TRBJ1-1|TRBV13
TGTGCCAGCAGCTTCAATCAGAACACTGAAGCTTTCTTT
CASSFNQNTEAFF
>.|.|TRBJ2-3|TRBV5-1
TGCGCCAGCAGCATTTACACCACAGATACGCAGTATTTT
CASSIYTTDTQYF
>TRBD1|.|TRBJ2-3|TRBV5-4
TGTGCCAGCAGCCAGGGACAGCGCACAGATACGCAGTATTTT
CASSQGQRTDTQYF
>.|once|TRBJ1-4|TRBV2
TGTGCCAGCAGGCAGGGTGCAGTTGATGAAAAACTGTTTTTT
CASRQGAVDEKLFF
>.|.|TRBJ2-1|TRBV20-1
TGCAGTGCTAGGATGGTCGAGCAGTTCTTC
CSARMVEQFF
>.|.|TRBJ2-1|TRBV11-2
TGTGCCAGCAGCCGATGGGACCGCGCCTCCAATGAGCAGTTCTTC
CASSRWDRASNEQFF
>.|once|TRBJ2-7|TRBV5-6
TGTGCCAGCAGCTTCGACAGCTCCTACGAGCAGTACTTC
CASSFDSSYEQYF